What follows describes a single T cell receptor beta chain. The antigen remains unidentified. Looked up from germline, CDR1 is GTSNPN and CDR2 is SVGIG (reference sequence). The CDR3 is 14 amino acids. Trimming stripped 3 bases from V and 4 bases from J, with 16 bases between. The record originates from a study of CD8+ T cells in alopecia areata. Study-level information: The investigators scored severity in treated patients by the percentage of affected scalp area. Study findings and constraints: Possibly as an HLA-related effect, TCR sharing across patients appeared less clear than in mice.

Extracted from the samples, RNA was reverse transcribed into cDNA to serve as the sequencing template. Libraries were prepared by immunoSEQ multiplex PCR; TCRdb keeps only in-frame clonotypes and omits some of them. The data show fewer than 250,000 clones, 45% to 75% seen once. The treatment: oral pan-JAK inhibitor, 5-10 mg twice daily. It was from alopecia areata patients that lesional scalp punch biopsies and peripheral blood were collected. PBMCs were stained for CD3, CD4 and CD8, and CD4+ and CD8+ T cells were sorted. V usage is TRBV30 and J usage is TRBJ2-7, with D unresolved. The source of this sequence is a human donor with alopecia areata. The sample was CD4+ T cells sorted from blood, taken at week 4, from a patient treated with tofacitinib. The CDR3 reads CAWSPRIGRYEQYF. The CDR3 nucleotides are TGTGCCTGGAGCCCCAGAATTGGAAGGTACGAGCAGTACTTC.